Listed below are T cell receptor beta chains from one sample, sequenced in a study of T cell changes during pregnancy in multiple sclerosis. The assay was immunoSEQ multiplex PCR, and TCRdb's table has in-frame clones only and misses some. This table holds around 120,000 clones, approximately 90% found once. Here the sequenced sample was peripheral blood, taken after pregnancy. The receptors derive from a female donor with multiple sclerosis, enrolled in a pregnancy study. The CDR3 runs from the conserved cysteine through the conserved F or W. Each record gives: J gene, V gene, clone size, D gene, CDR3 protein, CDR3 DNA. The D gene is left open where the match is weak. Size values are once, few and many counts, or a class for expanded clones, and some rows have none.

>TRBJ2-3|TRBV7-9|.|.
CASSSEPGKTTQYF
TGTGCCAGCAGCTCCGAGCCGGGGAAGACTACGCAGTATTTT
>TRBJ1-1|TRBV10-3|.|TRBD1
CAIKYDRGQNTEAFF
TGTGCCATCAAGTACGACAGGGGGCAAAACACTGAAGCTTTCTTT
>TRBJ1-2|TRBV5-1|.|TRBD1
CASSPGQSVNYGYTF
TGCGCCAGCAGCCCGGGACAGTCCGTTAACTATGGCTACACCTTC
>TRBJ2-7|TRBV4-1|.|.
CASSQDGSYEQYF
TGCGCCAGCAGCCAAGACGGGTCCTACGAGCAGTACTTC
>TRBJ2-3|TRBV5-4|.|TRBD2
CASSLSGGFTDTQYF
TGTGCCAGCAGCCTTAGCGGGGGGTTCACAGATACGCAGTATTTT
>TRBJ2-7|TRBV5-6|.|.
CASSGQGPYEQYF
TGTGCCAGCAGCGGTCAGGGGCCCTACGAGCAGTACTTC
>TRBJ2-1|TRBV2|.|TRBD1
CASRVTGGAVNEQFF
TGTGCCAGCAGAGTTACAGGGGGCGCGGTAAATGAGCAGTTCTTC
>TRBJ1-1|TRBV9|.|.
CASSVSGVTEAFF
TGTGCCAGCAGCGTATCAGGGGTCACTGAAGCTTTCTTT
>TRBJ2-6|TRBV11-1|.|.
CASSLGANSGANVLTF
TGTGCCAGCAGCTTAGGCGCTAACTCTGGGGCCAACGTCCTGACTTTC
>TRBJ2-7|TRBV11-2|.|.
CASSRTAPYEQYF
TGTGCCAGCAGCCGGACAGCTCCCTACGAGCAGTACTTC
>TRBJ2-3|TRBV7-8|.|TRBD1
CASSTLDRGLADTQYF
TGTGCCAGCAGCACCCTGGACAGGGGGCTAGCAGATACGCAGTATTTT
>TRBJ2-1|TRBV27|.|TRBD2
CASSLASGGNEQFF
TGTGCCAGCAGTTTGGCTAGCGGGGGGAATGAGCAGTTCTTC
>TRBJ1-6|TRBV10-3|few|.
CAISESLNSPLHF
TGTGCCATCAGTGAGTCACTCAATTCACCCCTCCACTTT
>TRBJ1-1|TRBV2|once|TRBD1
CASSELGQGFRGDTEAFF
TGTGCCAGCAGTGAACTGGGACAGGGGTTTAGAGGGGACACTGAAGCTTTCTTT
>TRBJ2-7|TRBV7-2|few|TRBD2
CASSAGLAGSSYEQYF
TGTGCCAGCAGCGCGGGACTAGCGGGGTCCTCCTACGAGCAGTACTTC
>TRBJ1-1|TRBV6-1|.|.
CASSHRENTEAFF
TGTGCCAGCAGTCACAGAGAGAACACTGAAGCTTTCTTT
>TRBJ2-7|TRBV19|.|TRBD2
CASSTLAGGTGEQYF
TGTGCCAGTAGTACTTTAGCGGGGGGAACTGGGGAGCAGTACTTC
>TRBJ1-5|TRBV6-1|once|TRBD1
CASSEGQNQPQHF
TGTGCCAGCAGTGAGGGACAGAATCAGCCCCAGCATTTT
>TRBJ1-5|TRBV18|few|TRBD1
CASSPGQGKKPQHF
TGTGCCAGCTCACCGGGACAGGGGAAAAAGCCCCAGCATTTT
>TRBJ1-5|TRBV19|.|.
CASRGGSNQPQHF
TGTGCCAGTAGGGGGGGAAGCAATCAGCCCCAGCATTTT
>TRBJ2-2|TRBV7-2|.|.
CASSLTPGNTGELFF
TGTGCCAGCAGCCTTACGCCGGGTAACACCGGGGAGCTGTTTTTT
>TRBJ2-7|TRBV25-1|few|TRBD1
CASSESTGVPYEQYF
TGTGCCAGCAGTGAATCAACAGGGGTCCCTTACGAGCAGTACTTC
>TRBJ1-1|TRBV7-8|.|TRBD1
CASSWTGGGTEAFF
TGTGCCAGCAGCTGGACAGGGGGGGGCACTGAAGCTTTCTTT
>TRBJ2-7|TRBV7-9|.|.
CASSLAGGYEQYF
TGTGCCAGCAGCTTAGCGGGGGGTTACGAGCAGTACTTC
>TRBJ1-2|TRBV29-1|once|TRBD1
CSAKAQGADKYGYTF
TGCAGCGCAAAGGCGCAGGGGGCAGACAAGTATGGCTACACCTTC
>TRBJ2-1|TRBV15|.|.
CATSPEAGSYNEQFF
TGTGCCACCAGCCCCGAGGCAGGGTCCTACAATGAGCAGTTCTTC
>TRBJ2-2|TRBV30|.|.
CAWSPMSTGELFF
TGTGCCTGGAGTCCTATGAGCACCGGGGAGCTGTTTTTT
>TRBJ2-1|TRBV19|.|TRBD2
CATLGRGGRNEQFF
TGTGCCACCCTGGGGCGGGGGGGCCGGAATGAGCAGTTCTTC
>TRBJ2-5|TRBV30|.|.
CAWTRTQETQYF
TGTGCCTGGACACGCACACAAGAGACCCAGTACTTC
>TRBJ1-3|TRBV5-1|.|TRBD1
CASSLAPQGAAGNTIYF
TGCGCCAGCAGCTTGGCACCACAGGGGGCTGCCGGAAACACCATATATTTT
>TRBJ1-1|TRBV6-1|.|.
CASSATGTTEAFF
TGTGCCAGCAGTGCCACAGGGACCACTGAAGCTTTCTTT
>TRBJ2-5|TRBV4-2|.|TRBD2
CASSQTSGAATLQETQYF
TGTGCCAGCAGCCAGACTAGCGGGGCGGCCACACTACAAGAGACCCAGTACTTC
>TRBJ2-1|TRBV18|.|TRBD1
CASSHVPGQGIDEQFF
TGTGCCAGCTCACACGTCCCGGGACAGGGTATAGATGAGCAGTTCTTC
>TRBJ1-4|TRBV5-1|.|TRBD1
CASSPTRQGSNEKLFF
TGCGCCAGCAGCCCGACAAGACAGGGATCGAATGAAAAACTGTTTTTT
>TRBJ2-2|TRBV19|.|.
CASSITNPGQWAGELFF
TGTGCCAGTAGTATTACCAATCCCGGACAGTGGGCCGGGGAGCTGTTTTTT
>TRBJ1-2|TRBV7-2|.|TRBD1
CASSLGLGQGGYGYTF
TGTGCCAGCAGCTTAGGGTTAGGACAGGGAGGCTATGGCTACACCTTC
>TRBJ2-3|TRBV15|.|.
CATSRVRADTQYF
TGTGCCACCAGCAGAGTTCGGGCAGATACGCAGTATTTT
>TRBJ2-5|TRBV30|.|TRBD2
CAWSTRERGGPETQYF
TGTGCCTGGAGTACCCGGGAGCGGGGGGGCCCGGAGACCCAGTACTTC
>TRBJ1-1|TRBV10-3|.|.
CAISGLNREDTEAFF
TGTGCCATCAGTGGTCTGAACAGGGAAGACACTGAAGCTTTCTTT
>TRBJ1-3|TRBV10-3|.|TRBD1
CAIRGGAGDTIYF
TGTGCCATCAGAGGGGGCGCAGGGGACACCATATATTTT
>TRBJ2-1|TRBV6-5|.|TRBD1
CASSGWTGLNEQFF
TGTGCCAGCAGTGGGTGGACAGGGTTGAATGAGCAGTTCTTC
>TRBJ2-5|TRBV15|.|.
CATSSSYSLQETQYF
TGTGCCACCAGCAGTTCCTACAGCTTACAAGAGACCCAGTACTTC
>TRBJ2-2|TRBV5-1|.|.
CASSEGGTSNTGELFF
TGCGCCAGCTCGGAGGGGGGGACATCGAACACCGGGGAGCTGTTTTTT
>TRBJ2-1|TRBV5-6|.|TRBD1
CASSSGQGGLYNEQFF
TGTGCCAGCAGCTCGGGACAGGGTGGGCTGTACAATGAGCAGTTCTTC
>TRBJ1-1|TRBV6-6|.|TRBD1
CASSYLTGGEETEAFF
TGTGCCAGCAGTTACCTGACAGGGGGGGAAGAGACTGAAGCTTTCTTT
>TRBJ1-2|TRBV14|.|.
CASSQQGYGYTF
TGTGCCAGCAGCCAACAGGGATATGGCTACACCTTC
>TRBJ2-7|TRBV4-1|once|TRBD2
CASSPVLAGGFYEQYF
TGCGCCAGCAGCCCGGTCCTAGCGGGGGGATTCTACGAGCAGTACTTC
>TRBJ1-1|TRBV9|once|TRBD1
CASSTSGTGVEAFF
TGTGCCAGCAGCACGTCCGGGACAGGCGTTGAAGCTTTCTTT